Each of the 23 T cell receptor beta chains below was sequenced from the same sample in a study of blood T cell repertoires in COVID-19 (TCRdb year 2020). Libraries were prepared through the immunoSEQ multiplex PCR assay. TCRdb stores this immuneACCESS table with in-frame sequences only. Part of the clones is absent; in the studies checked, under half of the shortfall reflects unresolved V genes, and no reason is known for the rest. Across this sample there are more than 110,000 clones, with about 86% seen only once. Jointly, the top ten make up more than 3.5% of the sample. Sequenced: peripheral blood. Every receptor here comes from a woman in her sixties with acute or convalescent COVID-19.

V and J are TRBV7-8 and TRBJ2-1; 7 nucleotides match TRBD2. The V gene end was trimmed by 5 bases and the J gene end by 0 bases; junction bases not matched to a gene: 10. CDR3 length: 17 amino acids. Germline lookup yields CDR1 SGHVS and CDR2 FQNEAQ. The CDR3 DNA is TGTGCCAGCAGCCGGCTGCTGCGGGGGAGCTCCTACAATGAGCAGTTCTTC. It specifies CASSRLLRGSSYNEQFF.

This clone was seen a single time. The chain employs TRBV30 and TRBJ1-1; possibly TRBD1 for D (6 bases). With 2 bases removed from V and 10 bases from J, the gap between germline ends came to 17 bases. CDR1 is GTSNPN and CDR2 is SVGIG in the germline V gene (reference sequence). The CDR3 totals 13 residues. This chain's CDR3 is CAWSYGTYGTAFF. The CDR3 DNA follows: TGTGCCTGGAGTTATGGGACATACGGGACAGCTTTCTTT.

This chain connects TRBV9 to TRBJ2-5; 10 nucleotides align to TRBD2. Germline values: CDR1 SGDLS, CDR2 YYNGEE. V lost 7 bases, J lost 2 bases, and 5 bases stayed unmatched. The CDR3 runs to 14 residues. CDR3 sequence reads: CASSAGGRQETQYF. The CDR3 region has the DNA TGTGCCAGCTCAGCGGGAGGGAGGCAAGAGACCCAGTACTTC.

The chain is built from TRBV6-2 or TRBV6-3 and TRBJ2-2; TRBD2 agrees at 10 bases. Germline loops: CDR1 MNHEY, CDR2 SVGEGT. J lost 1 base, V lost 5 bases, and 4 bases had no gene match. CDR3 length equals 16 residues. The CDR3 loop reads CASSLLAGLNTGELFF. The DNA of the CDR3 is TGTGCCAGCAGTCTACTAGCGGGGTTGAACACCGGGGAGCTGTTTTTT.

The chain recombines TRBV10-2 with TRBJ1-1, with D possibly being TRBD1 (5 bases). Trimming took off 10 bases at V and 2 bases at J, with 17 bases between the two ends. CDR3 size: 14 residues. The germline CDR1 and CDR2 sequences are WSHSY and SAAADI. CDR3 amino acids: CATRLGQSNTEAFF. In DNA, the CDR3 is TGCGCCACCCGTCTGGGGCAGTCAAACACTGAAGCTTTCTTT.

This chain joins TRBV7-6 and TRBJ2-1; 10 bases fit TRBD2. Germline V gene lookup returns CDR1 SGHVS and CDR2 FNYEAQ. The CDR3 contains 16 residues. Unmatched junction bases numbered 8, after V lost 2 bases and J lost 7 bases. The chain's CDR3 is CASSLLSGRGSNEQFF. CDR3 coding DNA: TGTGCCAGCAGCTTACTCAGCGGGAGGGGTAGTAATGAGCAGTTCTTC.

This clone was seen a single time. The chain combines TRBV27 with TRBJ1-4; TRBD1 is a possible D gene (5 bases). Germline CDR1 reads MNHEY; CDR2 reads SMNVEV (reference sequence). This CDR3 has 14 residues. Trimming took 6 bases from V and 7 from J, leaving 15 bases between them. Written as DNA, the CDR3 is TGTGCCAGCAGAAGATTGGGGGGAGGTGAAAAACTGTTTTTT. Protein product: CASRRLGGGEKLFF.

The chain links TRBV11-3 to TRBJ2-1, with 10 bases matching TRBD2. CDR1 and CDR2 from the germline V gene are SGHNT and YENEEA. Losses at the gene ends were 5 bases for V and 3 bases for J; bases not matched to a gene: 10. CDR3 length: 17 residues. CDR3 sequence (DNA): TGTGCCAGCAGCCCCCCCCGAGCGGGAGGGGGCTACAATGAGCAGTTCTTC. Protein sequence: CASSPPRAGGGYNEQFF.

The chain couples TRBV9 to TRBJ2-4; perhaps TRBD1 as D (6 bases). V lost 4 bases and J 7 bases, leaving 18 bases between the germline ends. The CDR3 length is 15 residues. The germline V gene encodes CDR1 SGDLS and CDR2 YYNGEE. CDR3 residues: CASSPGHGSENIQYF. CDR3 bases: TGTGCCAGCAGCCCGGGACATGGATCGGAGAACATTCAGTACTTC.

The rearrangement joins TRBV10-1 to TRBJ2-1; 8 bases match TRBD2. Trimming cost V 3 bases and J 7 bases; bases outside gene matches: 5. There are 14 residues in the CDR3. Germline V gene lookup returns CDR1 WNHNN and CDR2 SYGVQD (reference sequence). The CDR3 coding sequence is TGCGCCAGCAGTGAAGCGGGAGAGGCGAATGAGCAGTTCTTC. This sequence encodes CASSEAGEANEQFF.

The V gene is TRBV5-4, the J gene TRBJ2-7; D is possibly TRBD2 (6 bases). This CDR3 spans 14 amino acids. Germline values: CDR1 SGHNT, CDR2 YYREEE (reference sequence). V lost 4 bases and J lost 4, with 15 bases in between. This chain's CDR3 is CASSTTGTQYEQYF. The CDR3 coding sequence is TGTGCCAGCAGCACCACCGGGACTCAGTACGAGCAGTACTTC.

CDR3 amino acids: CASSASRTGAYEQYF. The CDR3 nucleotides read TGTGCCAGCAGCGCCTCCCGGACAGGGGCCTACGAGCAGTACTTC. This sequence joins TRBV27 and TRBJ2-7; 9 bases fit TRBD1. The germline CDR1 and CDR2 sequences are MNHEY and SMNVEV (reference sequence). CDR3 length equals 15 residues. J lost 2 bases, V lost 6 bases, and 8 bases had no gene match.

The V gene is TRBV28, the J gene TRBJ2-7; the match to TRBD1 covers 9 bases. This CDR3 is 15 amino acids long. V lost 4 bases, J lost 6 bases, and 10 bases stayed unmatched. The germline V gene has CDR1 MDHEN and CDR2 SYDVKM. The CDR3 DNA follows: TGTGCCAGCAGTTCTACCGGGACAGGGAAGTTCGAGCAGTACTTC. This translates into CASSSTGTGKFEQYF.

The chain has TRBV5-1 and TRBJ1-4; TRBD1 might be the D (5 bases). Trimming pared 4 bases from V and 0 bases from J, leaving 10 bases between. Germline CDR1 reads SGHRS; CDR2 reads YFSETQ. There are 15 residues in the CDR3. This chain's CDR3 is CASSQGDSTNEKLFF. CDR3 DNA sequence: TGCGCCAGCAGCCAAGGGGACTCAACTAATGAAAAACTGTTTTTT.

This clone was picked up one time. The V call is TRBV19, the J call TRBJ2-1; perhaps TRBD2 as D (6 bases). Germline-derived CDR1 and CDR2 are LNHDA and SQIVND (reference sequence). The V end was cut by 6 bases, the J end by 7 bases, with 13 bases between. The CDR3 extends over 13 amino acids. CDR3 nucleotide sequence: TGTGCCAGTAGCCAACTAGCAGGTAATGAGCAGTTCTTC. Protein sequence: CASSQLAGNEQFF.

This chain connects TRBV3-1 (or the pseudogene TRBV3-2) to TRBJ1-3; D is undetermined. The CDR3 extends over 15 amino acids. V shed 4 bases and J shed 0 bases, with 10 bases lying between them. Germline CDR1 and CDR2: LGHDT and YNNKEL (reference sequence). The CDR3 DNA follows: TGTGCCAGCAGCCCCCCCTACGGCTCTGGAAACACCATATATTTT. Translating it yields CASSPPYGSGNTIYF.

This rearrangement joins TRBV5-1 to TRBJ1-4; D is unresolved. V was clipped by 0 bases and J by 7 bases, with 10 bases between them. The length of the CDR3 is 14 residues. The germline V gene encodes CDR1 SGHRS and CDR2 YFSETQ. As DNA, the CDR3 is TGCGCCAGCAGCTTGGGGCGGGCCACTGAAAAACTGTTTTTT. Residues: CASSLGRATEKLFF. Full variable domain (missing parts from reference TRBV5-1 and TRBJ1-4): KAGVTQTPRYLIKTRGQQVTLSCSPISGHRSVSWYQQTPGQGLQFLFEYFSETQRNKGNFPGRFSGRQFSNSRSEMNVSTLELGDSALYLCASSLGRATEKLFFGSGTQLSVL.

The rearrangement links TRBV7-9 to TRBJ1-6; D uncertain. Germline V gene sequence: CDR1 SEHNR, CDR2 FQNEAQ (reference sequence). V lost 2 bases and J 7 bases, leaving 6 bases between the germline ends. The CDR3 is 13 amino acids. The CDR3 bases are TGTGCCAGCAGCTTAATAAGCAATTCACCCCTCCACTTT. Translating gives CASSLISNSPLHF.

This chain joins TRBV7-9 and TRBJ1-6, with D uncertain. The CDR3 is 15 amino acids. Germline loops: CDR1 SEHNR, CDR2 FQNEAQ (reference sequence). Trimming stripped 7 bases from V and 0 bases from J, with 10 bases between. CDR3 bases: TGTGCCAGCACCCCGGGAAGCTCCTATAATTCACCCCTCCACTTT. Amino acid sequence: CASTPGSSYNSPLHF.

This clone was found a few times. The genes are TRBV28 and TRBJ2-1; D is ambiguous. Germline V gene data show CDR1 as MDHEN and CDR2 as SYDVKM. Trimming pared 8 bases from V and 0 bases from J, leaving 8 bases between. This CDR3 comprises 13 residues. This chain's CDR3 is CASGGSSYNEQFF. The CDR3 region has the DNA TGTGCCAGCGGCGGCAGCTCCTACAATGAGCAGTTCTTC.

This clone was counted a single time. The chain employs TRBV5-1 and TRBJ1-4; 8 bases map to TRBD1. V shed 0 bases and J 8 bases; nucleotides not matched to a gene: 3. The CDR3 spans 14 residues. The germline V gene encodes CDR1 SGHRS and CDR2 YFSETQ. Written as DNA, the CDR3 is TGCGCCAGCAGCTTGGATCCAGGGGGCGAAAAACTGTTTTTT. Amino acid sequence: CASSLDPGGEKLFF.

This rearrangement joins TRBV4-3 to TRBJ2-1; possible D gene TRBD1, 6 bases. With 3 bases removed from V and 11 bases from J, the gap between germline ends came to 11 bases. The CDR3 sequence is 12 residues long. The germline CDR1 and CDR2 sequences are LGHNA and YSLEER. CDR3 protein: CASSQAGTKQFF. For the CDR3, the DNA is TGCGCCAGCAGCCAGGCCGGGACAAAGCAGTTCTTC.

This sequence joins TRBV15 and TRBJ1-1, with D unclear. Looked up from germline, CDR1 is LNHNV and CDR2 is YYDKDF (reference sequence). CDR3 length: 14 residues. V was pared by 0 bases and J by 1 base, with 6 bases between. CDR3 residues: CATSRETENTEAFF. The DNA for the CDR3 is TGTGCCACCAGCAGAGAAACAGAGAACACTGAAGCTTTCTTT.